These 27 T cell receptor beta chains were sequenced from one sample in a study of cytomegalovirus exposure and HLA in healthy donors. PCR primers comprised 60 Vbeta and 13 Jbeta primers. Assay used: immunoSEQ multiplex PCR; TCRdb lists only in-frame clones, some missing. The table records 75,000 to 100,000 clones, around 64% of them present only once. Source material: PBMCs. These receptor sequences come from a man aged 55 to 70 in good health and CMV-seronegative.

The genes are TRBV7-9 and TRBJ2-1; 8 nucleotides match TRBD1. Germline-derived CDR1 and CDR2 are SEHNR and FQNEAQ (reference sequence). The junction had 6 bases not matched to a gene; V was cut back by 5 bases and J by 6 bases. This CDR3 spans 14 amino acids. CDR3: CASSHGQGANEQFF. CDR3 nucleotide sequence: TGTGCCAGCAGCCACGGACAGGGTGCCAATGAGCAGTTCTTC.

The chain employs TRBV25-1 and TRBJ1-1, with a weak D call TRBD1 (6 bases). Germline V gives CDR1 MGHDK, CDR2 SYGVNS. V lost 4 bases, J lost 4 bases, and 16 bases lay in between. The CDR3 is made up of 15 amino acids. In DNA form, the CDR3 reads TGTGCCAGCAGTGCCCCGACAGGATGGGTCACTGAAGCTTTCTTT. Its translation: CASSAPTGWVTEAFF.

This rearrangement joins TRBV7-2 to TRBJ1-5; perhaps TRBD1 as D (6 bases). The length of the CDR3 is 13 residues. Germline loops: CDR1 SGHTA, CDR2 FQGNSA. Deletions cut 5 bases from V and 9 bases from J, with 14 bases between. The CDR3 bases are TGTGCCAGCAGCAAGAAACAGGGTGTGCCCCAGCATTTT. Its translation: CASSKKQGVPQHF.

V usage is TRBV5-1 and J usage is TRBJ2-2; maybe TRBD1 (5 bases). V lost 3 bases and J 4 bases, leaving 7 bases between the germline ends. Germline CDR1 and CDR2: SGHRS and YFSETQ. The CDR3 is 13 amino acids. The CDR3 sequence is CASSSTVTGELFF. The CDR3 region has the DNA TGCGCCAGCAGCTCGACAGTCACCGGGGAGCTGTTTTTT.

The rearrangement uses TRBV18 and TRBJ1-1; D may be TRBD1 (6 bases). This CDR3 region has 15 residues. V dropped 5 bases and J dropped 0 bases, with 13 bases sitting between them. Germline CDR1 reads KGHSH; CDR2 reads LQKENI. The DNA for the CDR3 is TGTGCCAGCTCATCGGACAGTTATATGAACACTGAAGCTTTCTTT. Protein product: CASSSDSYMNTEAFF. The full variable domain, completed using reference TRBV18 and TRBJ1-1, is NAGVMQNPRHLVRRRGQEARLRCSPMKGHSHVYWYRQLPEEGLKFMVYLQKENIIDESGMPKERFSAEFPKEGPSILRIQQVVRGDSAAYFCASSSDSYMNTEAFFGQGTRLTVV.

The chain is built from TRBV15 and TRBJ2-3, with D hard to call. Trimming left V 0 bases short and J 6 bases short, with 10 bases between. The CDR3 is 14 amino acids. CDR1 is LNHNV, CDR2 YYDKDF, per germline (reference sequence). CDR3 sequence reads: CATSRDLSSDTQYF. DNA of the CDR3: TGTGCCACCAGCAGAGATCTTAGCTCGGATACGCAGTATTTT.

J is TRBJ1-1 and V is TRBV5-4, with D perhaps TRBD1 (6 bases). The CDR3 sequence is 15 residues long. The V end was cut by 0 bases, the J end by 2 bases, with 11 bases between. The germline CDR1 and CDR2 sequences are SGHNT and YYREEE (reference sequence). CDR3: CASSLDVGGNTEAFF. The CDR3 DNA follows: TGTGCCAGCAGCTTGGATGTAGGGGGAAACACTGAAGCTTTCTTT.

The chain links TRBV5-5 to TRBJ2-7, with 7 bases matching TRBD1. Germline values: CDR1 SGHKS, CDR2 YYEKEE (reference sequence). The CDR3 length is 14 residues. The V and J ends lost 1 base and 3 bases, in that order; junction bases with no gene match: 4. The CDR3 loop reads CASSLRQGDYEQYF. The CDR3 DNA reads as TGTGCCAGCAGCTTGCGACAGGGCGACTACGAGCAGTACTTC.

This clone was picked up one time. This sequence joins TRBV18 and TRBJ2-1; 10 bases fit TRBD2. Germline CDR1 is KGHSH and CDR2 is LQKENI. The CDR3 extends over 15 amino acids. After removal of 4 bases from V and 3 bases from J, the junction contained 3 bases not matched to a gene. This CDR3 is CASSLGLADYNEQFF. CDR3 nucleotides: TGTGCCAGCTCACTTGGACTAGCGGACTACAATGAGCAGTTCTTC.

V gene TRBV7-8 combines with J gene TRBJ1-2, with TRBD1 identical over 7 bases. Trimming removed 8 bases from V and 4 bases from J; junction bases left unmatched: 7. Germline values: CDR1 SGHVS, CDR2 FQNEAQ. CDR3 length equals 13 residues. The chain's CDR3 is CASRGRTGYGYTF. CDR3 nucleotides: TGTGCCAGCCGAGGCCGGACAGGCTATGGCTACACCTTC.

Concerning this clone itself: One end of the junction varies from germline; a read error may be responsible. The chain is built from TRBV5-4 and TRBJ2-1; the D is unclear. CDR3 size: 15 residues. Germline CDR1 reads SGHNT; CDR2 reads YYREEE (reference sequence). The CDR3 bases are TGTGCCAGCAGCTTCGTGGGCAACTCCTACGATGAGCAGTTCTTC. This encodes CASSFVGNSYDEQFF.

This clone is a singleton in its sample. The chain links TRBV4-1 to TRBJ2-2; 7 nucleotides line up with TRBD2. This CDR3 spans 14 amino acids. Germline lookup yields CDR1 MGHRA and CDR2 YSYEKL. The junction had 0 bases not matched to a gene; V was cut back by 4 bases and J by 1 base. DNA of the CDR3: TGCGCCAGCAGCCCTAGCGGGAACACCGGGGAGCTGTTTTTT. Its translation: CASSPSGNTGELFF.

The table lists this clone with a few counts. CDR3 amino acids: CAWSVLGRVDEKLFF. The CDR3, as DNA: TGTGCCTGGAGTGTACTAGGGAGGGTAGATGAAAAACTGTTTTTT. The rearrangement joins TRBV30 to TRBJ1-4; no reliable D call. The ends were cut back, 0 bases at V and 6 bases at J, with 14 bases in the middle. The CDR3 is 15 amino acids. In germline, CDR1 is GTSNPN, CDR2 SVGIG (reference sequence).

The rearrangement links TRBV5-1 to TRBJ2-2; 8 bases align to TRBD1. The germline gives CDR1 SGHRS, CDR2 YFSETQ. V shed 6 bases, J shed 4 bases, and the junction held 8 bases outside the gene matches. The CDR3 is 15 residues long. The CDR3 nucleotides read TGCGCCAGCAACCCGGACAGGGTCGGCACCGGGGAGCTGTTTTTT. Amino acids: CASNPDRVGTGELFF.

CDR3 sequence reads: CASRTSPISYEQYF. In nucleotides, the CDR3 is TGTGCCAGCAGGACTAGTCCGATCTCCTACGAGCAGTACTTC. This chain links TRBV2 with TRBJ2-7, with a weak D call TRBD2 (6 bases). The CDR3 sequence is 14 residues long. V shed 6 bases and J shed 0 bases, with 12 bases lying between them. Germline V gene data show CDR1 as SNHLY and CDR2 as FYNNEI.

The chain has TRBV27 and TRBJ2-2; TRBD1 might be the D (5 bases). The CDR3 length is 14 residues. The germline V and J ends were trimmed by 3 bases and 7 bases, with 12 bases remaining between them. CDR1 and CDR2 (germline): MNHEY, SMNVEV (reference sequence). The CDR3 bases are TGTGCCAGCAGTTTTAGCAGGGTTGTCGGGGAGCTGTTTTTT. As protein: CASSFSRVVGELFF.

The chain employs TRBV11-2 and TRBJ1-3, with D perhaps matching TRBD1 (5 bases). The germline V gene has CDR1 SGHAT and CDR2 FQNNGV. This CDR3 is 12 amino acids long. The CDR3 region is CGGGSAGNTIYF. For the CDR3, the DNA is TGTGGGGGGGGTTCAGCTGGAAACACCATATATTTT.

The chain carries TRBV5-4 and TRBJ2-4; TRBD2 matches 7 bases. This CDR3 region has 16 residues. With V trimmed by 3 bases and J by 0 bases, 6 bases remained unmatched. CDR1 and CDR2 (germline): SGHNT, YYREEE (reference sequence). The CDR3 spells CASSSAGVLAKNIQYF. Here the CDR3 DNA reads TGTGCCAGCAGCTCTGCGGGGGTGCTAGCCAAAAACATTCAGTACTTC.

This clone was seen more than once but under ten times. The chain combines TRBV10-1 with TRBJ2-2, with D possibly TRBD1 on 5 matching bases. CDR3 length: 14 residues. CDR1 is WNHNN, CDR2 SYGVQD, per germline (reference sequence). V shed 4 bases and J shed 4 bases, with 10 bases lying between them. The CDR3 nucleotides read TGCGCCAGCAGTGCCCAACAGGTCACCGGGGAGCTGTTTTTT. Protein product: CASSAQQVTGELFF.

The chain couples TRBV6-4 to TRBJ2-3; 11 bases line up with TRBD2. The CDR3 runs to 13 residues. V lost 5 bases and J lost 8; bases outside the gene matches: 3. CDR1 and CDR2 (germline): MRHNA, SNTAGT. Here the CDR3 reads CASSPGTSGTQYF. The CDR3 coding sequence is TGTGCCAGCAGTCCCGGGACTAGCGGTACGCAGTATTTT.

The chain is built from TRBV2 and TRBJ1-5; no reliable D call. Trimming removed 6 bases at V and 3 bases at J, with 12 bases between. CDR3 length: 14 residues. The germline gives CDR1 SNHLY, CDR2 FYNNEI. The chain's CDR3 is CASSDRSPNQPQHF. The CDR3 DNA is TGTGCCAGCAGCGATAGGAGCCCCAATCAGCCCCAGCATTTT.

This clone has only a few counts. The chain links TRBV6-6 to TRBJ2-7; TRBD2 matches at 9 bases. The germline gives CDR1 MNHNY, CDR2 SVGAGI (reference sequence). Germline trimming cut 4 bases from V and 2 bases from J; bases unmatched to any gene: 3. The CDR3 length is 14 residues. The DNA of the CDR3 is TGTGCCAGCAGTTCCCTAGCGGGGCCCTACGAGCAGTACTTC. Translating gives CASSSLAGPYEQYF.

The J gene is TRBJ1-1, the V gene TRBV4-2; 7 nucleotides agree with TRBD1. The CDR3 sequence is 15 residues long. Germline V gene data show CDR1 as LGHNA and CDR2 as YNFKEQ. The V segment lost 7 bases and the J segment 1 base; nucleotides outside the gene matches: 9. As DNA, the CDR3 is TGTGCCAGCAACGATAGAGGGGGCCGGAACACTGAAGCTTTCTTT. Protein: CASNDRGGRNTEAFF.

In DNA form, the CDR3 reads TGTGCCAGCAGTTACCAAAGCGGGAGTTTCTACAATGAGCAGTTCTTC. Translation: CASSYQSGSFYNEQFF. The V gene is TRBV11-2, the J gene TRBJ2-1; TRBD2 aligns across 8 bases. Germline values: CDR1 SGHAT, CDR2 FQNNGV. V lost 6 bases to trimming and J lost 3 bases; unmatched junction nucleotides: 10. The CDR3 spans 16 residues.

The V call is TRBV5-1, the J call TRBJ2-2, with 14 bases matching TRBD2. This CDR3 region has 17 residues. Germline V gives CDR1 SGHRS, CDR2 YFSETQ. Trimming cost V 4 bases and J 5 bases; bases outside gene matches: 7. In DNA, the CDR3 is TGCGCCAGCAGCGGGACTAGCGGGAGTCTTAAAACCGGGGAGCTGTTTTTT. Amino acids: CASSGTSGSLKTGELFF.

The chain uses TRBV6-5 and TRBJ2-1; 9 bases are a match to TRBD1. This CDR3 is 15 amino acids long. CDR1 is MNHEY and CDR2 is SVGAGI in the germline V gene. The J segment lost 8 bases and the V segment lost 0 bases, leaving 5 bases of the junction unmatched. The CDR3 region is CASSYSTGQGYEQFF. The CDR3 DNA follows: TGTGCCAGCAGTTACTCGACAGGACAGGGGTATGAGCAGTTCTTC.

This sequence joins TRBV5-1 and TRBJ2-3; 8 nucleotides agree with TRBD2. V dropped 2 bases and J dropped 3; count of bases not matched to a gene: 17. CDR3 length: 19 residues. Per the germline V gene, CDR1 is SGHRS and CDR2 is YFSETQ. The CDR3 loop is CASSFFSGTRGERTDTQYF. In nucleotides, the CDR3 is TGCGCCAGCAGCTTCTTCTCCGGGACTAGGGGTGAAAGGACAGATACGCAGTATTTT. The variable domain in full, completed from reference TRBV5-1 and TRBJ2-3, reads KAGVTQTPRYLIKTRGQQVTLSCSPISGHRSVSWYQQTPGQGLQFLFEYFSETQRNKGNFPGRFSGRQFSNSRSEMNVSTLELGDSALYLCASSFFSGTRGERTDTQYFGPGTRLTVL.